Listed below are T cell receptor beta chains from one sample, sequenced in a study of shared clonotypes between healthy human individuals. The repertoire was sequenced with immunoSEQ multiplex PCR; TCRdb's copy has only in-frame clones and lacks some. The table includes approximately 2,000,000 clones, roughly 95% detected once. Sequencing was carried out using naive CD8+ T cells from PBMCs. These receptors originate from a man aged 18-30 years in good health. Some clones in this sample may be carry-over from other donors' samples. CDR3s include the opening cysteine and the closing phenylalanine or tryptophan. Each record gives: J gene, clone size, D gene, V gene, CDR3 DNA, CDR3 protein. A D gene is named only where the DNA matches it firmly. Size is omitted from some rows. Given values are once, few, many or a class for expanded clones.

TRBJ2-7,.,TRBD1,TRBV9,TGTGCCAGCAGCCCATGGACAGGGGGCCGTCAGGAGCAGTACTTC,CASSPWTGGRQEQYF
TRBJ2-1,.,TRBD1,TRBV5-8,TGTGCCAGCAGCCCGCCTCGACAGGGAACGAATGAGCAGTTCTTC,CASSPPRQGTNEQFF
TRBJ1-1,.,.,TRBV18,TGTGCCAGCTCACCACCGCCTCAGGGTGACACTGAAGCTTTCTTT,CASSPPPQGDTEAFF
TRBJ2-7,.,.,TRBV9,TGTGCCAGCAGCGTAGACGGGGAACCCTACGAGCAGTACTTC,CASSVDGEPYEQYF
TRBJ2-2,few,TRBD2,TRBV4-2,TGTGCCAGCAAACTAGCGGGAGCCACCGGGGAGCTGTTTTTT,CASKLAGATGELFF
TRBJ1-5,.,.,TRBV19,TGTGCCAGTAGTATAGATCGCCTGGAGGGGCAGCCCCAGCATTTT,CASSIDRLEGQPQHF
TRBJ2-6,.,.,TRBV10-3,TGTGCCATCAGTATATTAGACAGGGACCGGGAGAGCTCTGGGGCCAACGTCCTGACTTTC,CAISILDRDRESSGANVLTF
TRBJ2-5,.,.,TRBV10-2,TGCGCCAGCAGTGAGTCTCTAGGGGGTCAAGAGACCCAGTACTTC,CASSESLGGQETQYF
TRBJ1-4,.,.,TRBV6-1,TGTGCCAGCAGTGATCGGGGGGCGTATTGGGCAACTAATGAAAAACTGTTTTTT,CASSDRGAYWATNEKLFF
TRBJ1-3,.,.,TRBV9,TGTGCCAGCAGGAGGGTGGGCGGAAACACCATATATTTT,CASRRVGGNTIYF
TRBJ1-1,.,.,TRBV5-1,TGCGCCAGCAGCTTGGCCATGGGGCGTAGAACTGAAGCTTTCTTT,CASSLAMGRRTEAFF
TRBJ1-1,.,.,TRBV4-1,TGCGCCAGCAGCCAAGTGGGGGGTTTGAACACTGAAGCTTTCTTT,CASSQVGGLNTEAFF
TRBJ1-2,.,TRBD1,TRBV29-1,TGCAGCGTTGAGGACAGGGGAAACTATGGCTACACCTTC,CSVEDRGNYGYTF
TRBJ2-7,.,.,TRBV27,TGTGCCAGCAGTTCGTCGGCTGGTCGAATACACTACGAGCAGTACTTC,CASSSSAGRIHYEQYF
TRBJ2-2,.,.,TRBV19,TGTGCCAGTAGTATTTGGGCGGAAGCCACCAACACCGGGGAGCTGTTTTTT,CASSIWAEATNTGELFF
TRBJ2-3,.,TRBD2,TRBV30,TGTGCCTGGGCCTTAGCGGGGACCACAGATACGCAGTATTTT,CAWALAGTTDTQYF
TRBJ2-3,once,.,TRBV15,TGTGCCACCAGCAGGTGGACCGGGAGCACAGATACGCAGTATTTT,CATSRWTGSTDTQYF
TRBJ2-7,.,TRBD1,TRBV13,TGTGCCAGCAGCCCCGGAGGCAGGGGGATTTACGAGCAGTACTTC,CASSPGGRGIYEQYF
TRBJ1-3,.,.,TRBV7-9,TGTGCCAGCAGCTCCGGACCGAGCTCTGGAAACACCATATATTTT,CASSSGPSSGNTIYF
TRBJ2-2,.,.,TRBV5-1,TGCGCCAGCAGCTTGGGACCCGACCTTCCTAACACCGGGGAGCTGTTTTTT,CASSLGPDLPNTGELFF
TRBJ2-3,once,TRBD1,TRBV28,TGTGCCAGCAGCTTGACAGGGGTAACAGATACGCAGTATTTT,CASSLTGVTDTQYF
TRBJ2-2,.,TRBD1,TRBV10-2,TGCGCCAGCAGTGAATTCAAGGGGGCAGGCGGGGAGCTGTTTTTT,CASSEFKGAGGELFF
TRBJ2-2,.,TRBD1,TRBV14,TGTGCCAGCAGCCAAGATGTTAGGCCCGGGACAGGGGCCGGGGAGCTGTTTTTT,CASSQDVRPGTGAGELFF
TRBJ2-7,.,.,TRBV27,TGTGCCAGCAGAATAAACAGGGATTTCTCCTACGAGCAGTACTTC,CASRINRDFSYEQYF
TRBJ2-5,.,.,TRBV13,TGTGCCAGCAGCTTTGGGCCCCGAGAAGCCCAGTACTTC,CASSFGPREAQYF
TRBJ2-1,.,.,TRBV9,TGTGCCAGCAGCGTTAGGGACACTCGAAGGGGGGAACTCTACAATGAGCAGTTCTTC,CASSVRDTRRGELYNEQFF
TRBJ1-6,.,TRBD1,TRBV7-6,TGTGCCAGCAGCGCTGACCCGACAGGGAGTTCACCCCTCCACTTT,CASSADPTGSSPLHF
TRBJ2-5,.,TRBD2,TRBV19,TGTGCCAGTAGCCTCGGGGGGGCGTCACAAGAGACCCAGTACTTC,CASSLGGASQETQYF